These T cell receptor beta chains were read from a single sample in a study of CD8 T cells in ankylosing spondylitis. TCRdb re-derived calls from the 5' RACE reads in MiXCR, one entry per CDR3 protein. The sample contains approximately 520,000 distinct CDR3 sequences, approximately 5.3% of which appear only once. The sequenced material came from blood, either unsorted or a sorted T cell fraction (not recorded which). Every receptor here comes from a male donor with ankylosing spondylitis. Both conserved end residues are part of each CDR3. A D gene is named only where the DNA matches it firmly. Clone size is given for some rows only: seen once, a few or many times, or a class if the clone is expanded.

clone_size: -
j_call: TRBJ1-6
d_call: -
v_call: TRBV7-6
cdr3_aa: CASSLGAGLNSPLHF
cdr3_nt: TGTGCCAGCAGCTTAGGAGCCGGCCTCAATTCACCCCTCCACTTT

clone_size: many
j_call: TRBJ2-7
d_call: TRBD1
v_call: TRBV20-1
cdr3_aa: CSARDGRTGNYEQYF
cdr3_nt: TGCAGTGCTAGAGATGGCCGGACAGGGAACTACGAGCAGTACTTC

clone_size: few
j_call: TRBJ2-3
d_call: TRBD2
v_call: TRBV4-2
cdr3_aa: CASSQGSSGGTDTQYF
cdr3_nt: TGTGCCAGCAGCCAAGGGTCTAGCGGGGGCACAGATACGCAGTATTTT

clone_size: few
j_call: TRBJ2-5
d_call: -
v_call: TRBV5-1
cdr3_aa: CASSLMRGGQETQYF
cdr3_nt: TGCGCCAGCAGCTTGATGAGGGGTGGCCAAGAGACCCAGTACTTC

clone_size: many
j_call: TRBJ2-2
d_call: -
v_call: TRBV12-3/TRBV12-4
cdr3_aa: CASRTGTAFTGELFF
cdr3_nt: TGTGCCAGCAGAACCGGGACCGCTTTCACCGGGGAGCTGTTTTTT

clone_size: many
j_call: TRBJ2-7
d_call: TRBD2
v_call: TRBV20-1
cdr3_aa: CSASGRTLTYEQYF
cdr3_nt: TGCAGTGCTAGCGGGAGGACACTAACCTACGAGCAGTACTTC

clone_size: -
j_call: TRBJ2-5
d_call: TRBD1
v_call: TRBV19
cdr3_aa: CASSALEGARETQYF
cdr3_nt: TGTGCCAGTAGTGCCCTTGAGGGGGCTCGAGAGACCCAGTACTTC

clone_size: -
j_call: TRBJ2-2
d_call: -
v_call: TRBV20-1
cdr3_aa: CSVADTTNNGELFF
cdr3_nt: TGCAGTGTCGCGGACACCACGAACAACGGGGAGCTGTTTTTT

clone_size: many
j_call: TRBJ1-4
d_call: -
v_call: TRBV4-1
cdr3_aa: CASSQDPAGRNEKLFF
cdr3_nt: TGCGCCAGCAGCCAAGATCCGGCGGGCAGGAATGAAAAACTGTTTTTT

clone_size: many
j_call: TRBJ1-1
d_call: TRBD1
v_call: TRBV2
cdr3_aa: CASTDRTGSEAFF
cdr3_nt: TGTGCCAGCACCGACCGGACAGGGTCTGAAGCTTTCTTT

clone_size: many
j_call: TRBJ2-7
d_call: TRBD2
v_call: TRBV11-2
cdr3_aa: CASSLDRNSGSPGEQYF
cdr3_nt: TGTGCCAGCAGCTTAGATCGGAATAGCGGGAGTCCGGGCGAGCAGTACTTC

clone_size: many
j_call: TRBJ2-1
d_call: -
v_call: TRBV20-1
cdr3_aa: CSASSGTSYNEQFF
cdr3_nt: TGCAGTGCTAGTTCCGGGACCTCCTACAATGAGCAGTTCTTC

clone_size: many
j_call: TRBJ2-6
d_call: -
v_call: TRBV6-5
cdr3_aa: CASSYGGSGANVLTF
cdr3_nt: TGTGCCAGCAGTTACGGGGGCTCTGGGGCCAACGTCCTGACTTTC

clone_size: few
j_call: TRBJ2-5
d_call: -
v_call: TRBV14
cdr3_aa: CASSQDLLHQYF
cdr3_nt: TGTGCCAGCAGCCAAGATTTACTACACCAGTACTTC

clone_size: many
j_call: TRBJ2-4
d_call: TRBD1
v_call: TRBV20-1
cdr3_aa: CSGDRATGIQYF
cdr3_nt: TGCAGCGGGGACAGGGCTACGGGCATTCAGTACTTC

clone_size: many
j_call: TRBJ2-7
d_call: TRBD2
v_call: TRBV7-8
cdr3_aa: CASSFGLAGPYEQYF
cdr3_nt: TGTGCCAGCAGCTTTGGGCTAGCGGGACCCTACGAGCAGTACTTC

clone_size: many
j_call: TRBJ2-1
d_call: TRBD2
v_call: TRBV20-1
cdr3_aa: CSARGASGGSYNEQFF
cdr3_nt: TGCAGTGCTAGAGGGGCTAGCGGGGGCTCCTACAATGAGCAGTTCTTC

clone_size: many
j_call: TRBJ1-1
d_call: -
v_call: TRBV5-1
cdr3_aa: CASSLAGTANTEAFF
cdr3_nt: TGCGCCAGCAGCTTAGCCGGGACGGCGAACACTGAAGCTTTCTTT

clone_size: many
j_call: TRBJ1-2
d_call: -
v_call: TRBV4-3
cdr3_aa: CASSYFNRNYGYTF
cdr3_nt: TGCGCCAGCAGCTATTTCAACCGAAACTATGGCTACACCTTC

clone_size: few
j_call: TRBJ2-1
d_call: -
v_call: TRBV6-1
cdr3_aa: CASRWDRSPREQFF
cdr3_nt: TGTGCCAGCAGGTGGGATCGGTCACCTAGGGAGCAGTTCTTC

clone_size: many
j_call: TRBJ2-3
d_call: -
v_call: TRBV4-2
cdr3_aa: CASSQAGHLSTDTQYF
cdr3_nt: TGTGCCAGCAGCCAAGCGGGACATTTGAGCACAGATACGCAGTATTTT

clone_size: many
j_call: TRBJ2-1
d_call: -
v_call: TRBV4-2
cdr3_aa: CASSQKSAYNEQFF
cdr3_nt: TGTGCCAGCAGCCAAAAGAGCGCCTACAATGAGCAGTTCTTC

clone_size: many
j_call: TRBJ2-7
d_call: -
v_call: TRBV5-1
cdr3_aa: CASSYVLSATDEQYF
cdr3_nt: TGCGCCAGCAGCTACGTTCTTTCTGCAACGGACGAGCAGTACTTC

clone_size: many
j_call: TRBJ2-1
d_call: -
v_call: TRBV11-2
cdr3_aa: CASRPGDFLYNEQFF
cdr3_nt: TGTGCCAGCAGACCCGGGGACTTTCTCTACAATGAGCAGTTCTTC

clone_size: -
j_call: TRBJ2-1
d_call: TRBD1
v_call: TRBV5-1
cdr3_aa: CASSSSGQGFNEQFF
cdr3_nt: TGCGCCAGCAGCTCTTCGGGACAGGGTTTCAATGAGCAGTTCTTC

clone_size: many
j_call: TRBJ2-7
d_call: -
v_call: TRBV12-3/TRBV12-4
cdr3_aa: CASSWGGGRPEQYF
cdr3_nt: TGTGCCAGCAGTTGGGGGGGGGGCCGCCCCGAGCAGTACTTC

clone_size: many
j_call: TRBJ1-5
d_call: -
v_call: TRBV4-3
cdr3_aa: CASSQEMGHPQHF
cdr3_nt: TGCGCCAGCAGCCAAGAAATGGGTCACCCCCAGCATTTT

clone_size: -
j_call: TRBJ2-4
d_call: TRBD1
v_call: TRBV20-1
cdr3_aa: CSAYRDRGREAKNIQYF
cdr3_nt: TGCAGTGCATATCGGGACAGGGGGCGAGAGGCCAAAAACATTCAGTACTTC

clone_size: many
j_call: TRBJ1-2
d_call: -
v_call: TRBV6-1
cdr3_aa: CASSEPGRYGYTF
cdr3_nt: TGTGCCAGCAGTGAACCAGGGAGGTATGGCTACACCTTC

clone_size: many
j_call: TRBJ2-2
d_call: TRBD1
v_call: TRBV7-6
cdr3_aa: CASSSRDREYTGELFF
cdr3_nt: TGTGCCAGCAGCTCGAGGGACAGGGAATACACCGGGGAGCTGTTTTTT

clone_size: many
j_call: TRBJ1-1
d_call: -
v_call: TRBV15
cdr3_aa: CATSRVGAAEAFF
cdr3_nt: TGTGCCACCAGCAGAGTCGGGGCGGCTGAAGCTTTCTTT

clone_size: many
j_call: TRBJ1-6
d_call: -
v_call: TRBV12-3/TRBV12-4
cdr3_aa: CASSLSPQSPLHF
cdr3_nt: TGTGCCAGCAGTTTATCCCCACAATCACCCCTCCACTTT

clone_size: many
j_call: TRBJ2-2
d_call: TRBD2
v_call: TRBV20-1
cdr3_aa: CSARELGTSGGVTGELFF
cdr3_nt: TGCAGTGCTAGGGAACTGGGGACTAGCGGGGGGGTCACCGGGGAGCTGTTTTTT

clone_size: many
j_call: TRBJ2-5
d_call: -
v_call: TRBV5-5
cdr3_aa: CASSAQSVETQYF
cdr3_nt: TGTGCCAGCAGCGCCCAATCCGTGGAGACCCAGTACTTC

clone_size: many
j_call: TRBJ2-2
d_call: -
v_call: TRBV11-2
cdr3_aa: CASSLARELFF
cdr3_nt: TGTGCCAGCAGTTTGGCCCGGGAGCTGTTTTTT

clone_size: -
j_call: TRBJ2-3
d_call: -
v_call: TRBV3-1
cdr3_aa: CASSQGHERYTQYF
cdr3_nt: TGTGCCAGCAGCCAGGGACACGAGCGGTATACGCAGTATTTT

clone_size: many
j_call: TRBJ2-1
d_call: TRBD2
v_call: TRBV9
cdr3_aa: CASSVGLAGVGGEQFF
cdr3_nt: TGTGCCAGCAGCGTGGGACTAGCGGGAGTTGGGGGTGAGCAGTTCTTC

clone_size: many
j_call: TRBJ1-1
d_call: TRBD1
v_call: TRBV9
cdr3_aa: CASSVEGQGYTEAFF
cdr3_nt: TGTGCCAGCAGCGTAGAAGGACAGGGATACACTGAAGCTTTCTTT

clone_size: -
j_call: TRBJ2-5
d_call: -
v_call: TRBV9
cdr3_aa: CASSPQPLGGVETQYF
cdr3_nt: TGTGCCAGCAGCCCTCAACCCCTGGGGGGAGTTGAGACCCAGTACTTC

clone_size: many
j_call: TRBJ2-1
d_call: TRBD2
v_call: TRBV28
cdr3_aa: CASSLLGASGHNEQFF
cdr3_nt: TGTGCCAGCAGTTTACTTGGGGCTAGCGGACACAATGAGCAGTTCTTC

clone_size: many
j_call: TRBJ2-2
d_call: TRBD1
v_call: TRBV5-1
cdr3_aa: CASSFSTGTVNTGELFF
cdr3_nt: TGCGCCAGCAGCTTCTCCACCGGGACAGTGAACACCGGGGAGCTGTTTTTT

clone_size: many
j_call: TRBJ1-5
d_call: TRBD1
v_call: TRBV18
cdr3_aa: CASSTDRAQPQHF
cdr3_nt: TGTGCCAGCTCGACGGACAGGGCGCAGCCCCAGCATTTT

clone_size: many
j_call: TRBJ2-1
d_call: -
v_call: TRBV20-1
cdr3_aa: CSALPGASSNEQFF
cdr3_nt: TGCAGTGCTTTACCAGGGGCTTCCTCCAATGAGCAGTTCTTC

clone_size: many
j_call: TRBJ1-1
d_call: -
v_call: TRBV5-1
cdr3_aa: CASSLSWEAEAFF
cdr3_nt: TGCGCCAGCAGCTTGAGTTGGGAGGCTGAAGCTTTCTTT

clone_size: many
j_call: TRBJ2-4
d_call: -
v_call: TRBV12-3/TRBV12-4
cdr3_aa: CASSRGGGKNIQYF
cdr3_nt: TGTGCCAGCAGTCGTGGGGGCGGCAAAAACATTCAGTACTTC

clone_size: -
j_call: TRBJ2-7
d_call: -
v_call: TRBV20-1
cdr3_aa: CSARGFSGAYEQYF
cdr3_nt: TGCAGTGCTAGAGGGTTTAGCGGAGCCTACGAGCAGTACTTC

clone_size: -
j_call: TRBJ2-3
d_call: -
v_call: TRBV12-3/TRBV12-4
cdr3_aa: CASSLIARTDTQYF
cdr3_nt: TGTGCCAGCAGTTTAATAGCGCGCACAGATACGCAGTATTTT

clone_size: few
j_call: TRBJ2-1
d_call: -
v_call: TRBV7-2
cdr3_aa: CASSLRTTYNEQFF
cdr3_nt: TGTGCCAGCAGCTTACGGACCACCTACAATGAGCAGTTCTTC

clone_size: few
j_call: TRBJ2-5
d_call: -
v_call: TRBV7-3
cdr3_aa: CASSLKGGQQETQYF
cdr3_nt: TGTGCCAGCAGCTTAAAGGGAGGTCAACAAGAGACCCAGTACTTC

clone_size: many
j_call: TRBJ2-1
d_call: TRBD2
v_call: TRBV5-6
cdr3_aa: CASSLADSGISNEQFF
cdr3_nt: TGTGCCAGCAGCTTGGCGGATAGCGGGATCTCCAATGAGCAGTTCTTC

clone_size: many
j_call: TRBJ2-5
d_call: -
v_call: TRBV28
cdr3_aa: CASSLPWDTRQETQYF
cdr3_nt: TGTGCCAGCAGTTTACCCTGGGATACCCGCCAAGAGACCCAGTACTTC

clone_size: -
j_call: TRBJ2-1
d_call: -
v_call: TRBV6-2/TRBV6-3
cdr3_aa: CASSYSSRRVEQFF
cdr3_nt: TGTGCCAGCAGTTACTCCTCCCGTCGGGTTGAGCAGTTCTTC

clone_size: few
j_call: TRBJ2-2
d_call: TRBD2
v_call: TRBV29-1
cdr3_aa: CSVDPGVAGMTGELFF
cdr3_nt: TGCAGCGTTGACCCGGGGGTAGCGGGAATGACCGGGGAGCTGTTTTTT